This paragraph covers one T cell receptor beta chain sequence. The antigen is unknown. TCRdb re-called the 5' RACE reads with MiXCR, one entry per CDR3 protein. The sample yields fewer than 400,000 distinct CDR3 sequences, roughly 8% seen once. The record originates from a study of CD8 T cells in ankylosing spondylitis. General observations from the study: A TCR beta motif made of 7 to 9 highly homologous variants seemed typical of ankylosing spondylitis blood. Clones linked to disease were reported to show significant enrichment in matched ankylosing spondylitis synovial fluid.

Sequencing was carried out using blood, either unsorted or a sorted T cell fraction (not recorded which). The clonotype was recovered from a male donor with ankylosing spondylitis.

The CDR3 here is CATSRDSVIGTDTQYF. The CDR3 DNA is TGTGCCACCAGCAGAGATTCGGTTATCGGCACAGATACGCAGTATTTT. The rearrangement links TRBV15 to TRBJ2-3, with D unclear. The V end lost 0 bases, the J end lost 1 base, and 11 bases lay between the germline ends. The CDR3 loop spans 16 amino acids. Germline CDR1 is LNHNV and CDR2 is YYDKDF (reference sequence).